This paragraph reports one T cell receptor (beta chain). Its antigen target is currently unknown. No much larger clone is present one base from it, and per-base qualities are unavailable. The data were obtained in a study of CD8+CD57+ T cells in acquired aplastic anemia listed by TCRdb under 2018. Describing the broader study: A mean of 3.2 ug of DNA, ranging from roughly 0.2 to 27.4 ug, was extracted from sorted CD4+ and CD8+ cells. CD8+CD57+ expansion was defined as frequency above the mean frequency observed in healthy subjects.

Flow cytometry had shown CD8+CD57+ cell expansion in the patients selected for sequencing. Every patient had severe acquired aplastic anemia, diagnosed using the International Study of Aplastic Anemia and Agranulocytosis and Camitta criteria. Patients had received no therapy at the time of blood sampling. TCR repertoires of sorted CD4+ and CD8+ blood T cells from severe aplastic anemia patients and healthy subjects were deep-sequenced in the study. Patients were enrolled under clinicaltrials.gov protocols 00001620, 01623167, 00001397, 00071045, 00081523 and 00961064 in the USA. Ficoll-Paque density gradient centrifugation was used to isolate peripheral blood mononuclear cells. Before DNA extraction, CD4+ and CD8+ T cells were sorted by FACS or by magnetic beads. The paper's findings and limits, for the study overall: Around 31 CD8+ CDR3 sequences were shared between patients and controls but appeared highly expressed in patients and within their immunodominant clones. Between patients and healthy controls, no significant difference in CD8+ Simpson's diversity was found (P=0.060).

TCR beta VDJ combination and CDR3 sequence profiling used genomic DNA as the template. TCR repertoire sequencing was run on an Illumina HiSeq 2000. The original methods were these. Repertoires were assessed using TRBV/TRBJ rearrangement plots, CDR3 size and DJ length profiles, and Simpson's diversity index. The immunodominant clone was defined as the most abundant DNA sequence in deep sequencing data. CDR3 amino acid sequences were checked for sharing across subjects and were also compared against the VDJdb database and published repertoires. TCRdb trimmed the raw reads at Q25, called clones with MiXCR and kept productive beta chains. Each CDR3 protein appears once, grouped with its most common genes and DNA. TCRdb's processing, not the authors' own work, is the source of the V and J calls. For this sample the table gives hundreds of thousands of distinct CDR3 sequences, of which around 82% were detected only once. Approximately 40% of the sample is taken by the ten largest.

The junction shows trimming of 3 bases on V and 4 bases on J, plus 5 bases between the germline ends. Counted from cysteine to phenylalanine, this CDR3 has 11 amino acids. The entry retains the CDR3 DNA only, 33 bases that are in frame from base 1. Per the germline V gene, SGDLS is the CDR1 and YYNGEE is the CDR2. The sequence came from a human donor with aplastic anemia. This chain joins TRBV9 to TRBJ2-7; the D gene is not confidently resolved. The sequencing input was sorted CD4+, CD8+, or CD8+CD57+ T cells (not recorded which) from PBMCs. The DNA sequence is given as TGTGCCAGCAGCGCCGGATACGAGCAGTACTTC. It translates to CASSAGYEQYF.